This T cell receptor (beta chain) was profiled in a study of cytomegalovirus exposure and HLA in healthy donors. On the study more broadly: Earlier, 150 million to 200 million T cells were analyzed, and fewer than 120 million unique TCR beta sequences were found among them. Study results and limitations: According to a later analysis, most TCR beta chains associated with CMV appeared HLA-restricted. Per a prior analysis, the majority of TCR beta V segments were productive roughly 87% or roughly 30% of the time. A link between a missense DCLRE1C variant and TCR beta V- and J-gene trimming emerged from a later analysis.

Per germline, CDR1 MNHEY and CDR2 SVGAGI. The CDR3 extends over 16 amino acids. V lost 2 bases, J lost 6 bases, and 11 bases stayed unmatched. This clone was detected only a few times. Its antigen remains unidentified. With 60 Vbeta and 13 Jbeta primers, the PCR was carried out. Some clones are missing from TCRdb's copy, which holds only in-frame ones; the method was immunoSEQ multiplex PCR. The table records about 200,000 clones, over 9.5% of them present only once. The J gene is TRBJ1-1, the V gene TRBV6-5; 8 bases match TRBD1. This clonotype was sampled from a middle-aged man in good health and CMV-seropositive. Sequencing was done on a sample of PBMCs. Here the CDR3 DNA reads TGTGCCAGCAGTTACGATTGGACAGGGCGGATCGCTGAAGCTTTCTTT. Translating gives CASSYDWTGRIAEAFF.